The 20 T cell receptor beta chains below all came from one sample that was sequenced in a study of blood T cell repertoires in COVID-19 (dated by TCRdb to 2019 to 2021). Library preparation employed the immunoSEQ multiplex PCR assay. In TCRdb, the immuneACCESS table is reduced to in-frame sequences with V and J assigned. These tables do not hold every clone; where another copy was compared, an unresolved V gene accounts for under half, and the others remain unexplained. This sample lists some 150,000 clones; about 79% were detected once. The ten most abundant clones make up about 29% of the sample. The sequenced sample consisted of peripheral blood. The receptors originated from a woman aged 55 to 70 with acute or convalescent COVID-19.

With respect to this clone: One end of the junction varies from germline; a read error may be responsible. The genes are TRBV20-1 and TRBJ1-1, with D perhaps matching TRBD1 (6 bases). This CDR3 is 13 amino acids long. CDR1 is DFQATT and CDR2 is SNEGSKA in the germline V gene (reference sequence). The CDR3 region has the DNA TGCTGTGCTAGTGGGGGCGGGGGCGGAAAGGCTTTCTTT. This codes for CCASGGGGGKAFF.

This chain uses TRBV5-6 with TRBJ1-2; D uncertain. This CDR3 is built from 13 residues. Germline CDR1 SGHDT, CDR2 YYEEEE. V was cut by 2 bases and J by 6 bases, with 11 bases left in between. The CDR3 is CASSFLRGHGYTF. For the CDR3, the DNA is TGTGCCAGCAGCTTTCTTCGAGGGCATGGCTACACCTTC.

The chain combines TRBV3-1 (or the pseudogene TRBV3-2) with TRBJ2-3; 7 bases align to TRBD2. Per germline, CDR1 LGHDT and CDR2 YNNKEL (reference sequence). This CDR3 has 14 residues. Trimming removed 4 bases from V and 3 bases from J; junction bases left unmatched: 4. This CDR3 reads CASSRASGTDTQYF. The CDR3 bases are TGTGCCAGCAGCCGGGCTAGCGGAACAGATACGCAGTATTTT.

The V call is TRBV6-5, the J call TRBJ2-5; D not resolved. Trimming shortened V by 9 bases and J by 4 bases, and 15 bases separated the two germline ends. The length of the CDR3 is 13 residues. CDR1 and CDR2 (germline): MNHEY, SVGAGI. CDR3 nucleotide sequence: TGTGCCAGTTACTCTCCCCCACCAGAGACCCAGTACTTC. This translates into CASYSPPPETQYF.

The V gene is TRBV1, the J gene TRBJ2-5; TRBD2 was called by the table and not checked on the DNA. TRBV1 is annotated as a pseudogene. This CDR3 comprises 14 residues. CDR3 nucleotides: TGCACCAGCAGCCAATGCCTAGCGCAAGAGACCCAGTACTTC. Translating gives CTSSQCLAQETQYF.

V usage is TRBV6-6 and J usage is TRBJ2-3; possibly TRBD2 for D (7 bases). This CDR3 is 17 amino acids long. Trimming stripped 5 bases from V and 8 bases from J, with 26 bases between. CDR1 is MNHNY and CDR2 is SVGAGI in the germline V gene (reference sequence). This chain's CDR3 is CASSPPAWGGPGSTQYF. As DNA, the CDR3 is TGTGCCAGCAGTCCCCCGGCCTGGGGGGGCCCCGGTTCTACGCAGTATTTT.

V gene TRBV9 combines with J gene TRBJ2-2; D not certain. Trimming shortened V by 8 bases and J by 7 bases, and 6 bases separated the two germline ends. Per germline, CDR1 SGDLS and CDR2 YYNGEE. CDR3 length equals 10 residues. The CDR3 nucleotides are TGTGCCAGGTCTCTCGGGGAGCTGTTTTTT. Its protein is CARSLGELFF.

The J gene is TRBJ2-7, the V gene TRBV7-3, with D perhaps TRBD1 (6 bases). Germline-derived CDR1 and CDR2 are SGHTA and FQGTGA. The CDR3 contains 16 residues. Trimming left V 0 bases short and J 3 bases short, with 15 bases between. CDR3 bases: TGTGCCAGCAGCTTAACAGGTGGGGGCGGCCTCTACGAGCAGTACTTC. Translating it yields CASSLTGGGGLYEQYF.

The CDR3, as DNA: TGTGCCAGCAGCCGTCAACTCCGGGACAGACACTATGGCTACACCTTC. Amino acid sequence: CASSRQLRDRHYGYTF. The chain joins TRBV6-2 or TRBV6-3 to TRBJ1-2, with 7 bases matching TRBD1. J lost 3 bases, V lost 6 bases, and 13 bases had no gene match. The germline V gene encodes CDR1 MNHEY and CDR2 SVGEGT. The CDR3 sequence is 16 residues long.

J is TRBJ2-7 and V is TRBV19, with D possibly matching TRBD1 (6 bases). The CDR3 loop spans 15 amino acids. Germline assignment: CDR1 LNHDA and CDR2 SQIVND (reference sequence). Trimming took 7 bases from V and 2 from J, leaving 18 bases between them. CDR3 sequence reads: CASTQSQGVAYEQYF. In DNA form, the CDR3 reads TGTGCCAGTACTCAGTCACAGGGCGTCGCCTACGAGCAGTACTTC.

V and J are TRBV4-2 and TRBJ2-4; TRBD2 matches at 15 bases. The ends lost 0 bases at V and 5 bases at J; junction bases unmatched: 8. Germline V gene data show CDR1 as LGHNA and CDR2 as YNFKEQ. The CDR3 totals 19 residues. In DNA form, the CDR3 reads TGTGCCAGCAGCCAAGATGGACTAGCGGGGGGGCCTGGTGAAAACATTCAGTACTTC. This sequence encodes CASSQDGLAGGPGENIQYF.

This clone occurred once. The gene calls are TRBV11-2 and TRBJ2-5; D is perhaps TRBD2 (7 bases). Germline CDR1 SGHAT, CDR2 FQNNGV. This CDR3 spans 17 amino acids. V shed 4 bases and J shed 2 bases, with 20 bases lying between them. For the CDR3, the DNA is TGTGCCAGCAGCTCCTACAGGGCCAGGCGGGGGCAAGAGACCCAGTACTTC. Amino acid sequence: CASSSYRARRGQETQYF.

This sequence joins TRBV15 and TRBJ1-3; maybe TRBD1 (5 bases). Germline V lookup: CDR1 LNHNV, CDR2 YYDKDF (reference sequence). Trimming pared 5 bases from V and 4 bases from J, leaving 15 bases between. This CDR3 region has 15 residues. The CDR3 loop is CATSGPGGNGNTIYF. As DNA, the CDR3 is TGTGCCACCAGCGGACCGGGGGGGAACGGAAACACCATATATTTT.

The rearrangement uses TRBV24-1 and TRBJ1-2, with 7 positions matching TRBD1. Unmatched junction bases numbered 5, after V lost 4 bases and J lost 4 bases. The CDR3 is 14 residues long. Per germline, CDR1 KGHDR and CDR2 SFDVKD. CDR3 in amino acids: CATSDGTEVYGYTF. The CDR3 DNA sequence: TGTGCCACCAGTGACGGGACAGAGGTCTATGGCTACACCTTC.

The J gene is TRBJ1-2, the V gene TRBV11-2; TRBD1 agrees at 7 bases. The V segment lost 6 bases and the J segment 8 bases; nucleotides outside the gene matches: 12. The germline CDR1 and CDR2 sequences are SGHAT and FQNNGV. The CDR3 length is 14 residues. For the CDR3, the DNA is TGTGCCAGCAGTCTTTCGGCAGGGGGACGGGGCTACACCTTC. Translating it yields CASSLSAGGRGYTF.

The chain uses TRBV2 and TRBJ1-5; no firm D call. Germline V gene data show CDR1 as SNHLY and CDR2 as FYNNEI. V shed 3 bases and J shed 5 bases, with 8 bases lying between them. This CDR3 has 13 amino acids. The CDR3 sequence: CASSEDGDQPQHF. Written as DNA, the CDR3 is TGTGCCAGCAGTGAGGATGGAGATCAGCCCCAGCATTTT.

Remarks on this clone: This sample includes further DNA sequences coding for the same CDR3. DNA of the CDR3: TGTGCCAGCAGTCCCTCCGGTCAGCCCCAGCATTTT. It encodes CASSPSGQPQHF. The chain employs TRBV28 and TRBJ1-5; no firm D call. The CDR3 has 12 amino acids. Trimming shortened V by 5 bases and J by 6 bases, and 8 bases separated the two germline ends. Per the germline V gene, CDR1 is MDHEN and CDR2 is SYDVKM.

CDR3 region: CASSTGGASGNTIYF. The CDR3 DNA reads as TGTGCCAGTAGCACTGGCGGGGCCTCTGGAAACACCATATATTTT. This chain uses TRBV19 with TRBJ1-3; a weak D match, TRBD1 (5 bases). V lost 6 bases and J lost 0, with 12 bases in between. CDR1 and CDR2 (germline): LNHDA, SQIVND (reference sequence). CDR3 length equals 15 residues.

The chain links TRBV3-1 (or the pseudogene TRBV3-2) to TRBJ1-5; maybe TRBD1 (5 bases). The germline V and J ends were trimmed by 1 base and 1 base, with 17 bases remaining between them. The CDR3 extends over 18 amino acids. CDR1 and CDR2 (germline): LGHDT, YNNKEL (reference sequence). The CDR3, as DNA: TGTGCCAGCAGCCAAGGTCTGGGGGAGGGTTGGAGCAATCAGCCCCAGCATTTT. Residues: CASSQGLGEGWSNQPQHF.

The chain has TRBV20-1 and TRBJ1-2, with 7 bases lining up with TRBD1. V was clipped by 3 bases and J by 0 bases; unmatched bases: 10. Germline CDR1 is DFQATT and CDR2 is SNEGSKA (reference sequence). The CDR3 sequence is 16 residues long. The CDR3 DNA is TGCAGTGCTAGTGGAACAACAGGGGCGGCTAACTATGGCTACACCTTC. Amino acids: CSASGTTGAANYGYTF.